This T cell receptor beta chain emerged from a study of blood T cell repertoires in COVID-19. The germline gives CDR1 MDHEN, CDR2 SYDVKM. This CDR3 has 15 amino acids. V was pared by 6 bases and J by 1 base, with 7 bases of the junction left unmatched. Here immunoSEQ multiplex PCR was the method, and the copy in TCRdb shows in-frame clones only, minus some. This sample has approximately 180,000 clones, with 80% to 85% found just once. The origin of this receptor is a woman aged 40 to 50 with COVID-19, enrolled during active disease. The chain carries TRBV28 and TRBJ2-7, with 9 bases fitting TRBD1. The sequenced sample consisted of peripheral blood. CDR3 residues: CASSYRGLQSYEQYF. CDR3 nucleotide sequence: TGTGCCAGCAGCTACAGGGGGCTTCAATCCTACGAGCAGTACTTC.